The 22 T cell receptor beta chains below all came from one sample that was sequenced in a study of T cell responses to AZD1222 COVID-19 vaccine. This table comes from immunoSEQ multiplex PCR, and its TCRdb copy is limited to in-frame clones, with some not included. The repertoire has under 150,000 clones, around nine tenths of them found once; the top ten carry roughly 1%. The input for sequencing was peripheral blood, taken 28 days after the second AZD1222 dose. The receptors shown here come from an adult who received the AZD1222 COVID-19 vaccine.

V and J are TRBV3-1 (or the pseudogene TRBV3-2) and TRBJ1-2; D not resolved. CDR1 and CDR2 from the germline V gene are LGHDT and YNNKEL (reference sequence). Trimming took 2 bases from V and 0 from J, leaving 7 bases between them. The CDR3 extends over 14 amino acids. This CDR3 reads CASSQNTANYGYTF. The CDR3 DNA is TGTGCCAGCAGCCAAAACACGGCTAACTATGGCTACACCTTC.

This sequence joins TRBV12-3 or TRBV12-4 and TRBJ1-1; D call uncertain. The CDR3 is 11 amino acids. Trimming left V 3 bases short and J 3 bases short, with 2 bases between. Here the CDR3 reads CASSFYTEAFF. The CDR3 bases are TGTGCCAGCAGTTTCTACACTGAAGCTTTCTTT.

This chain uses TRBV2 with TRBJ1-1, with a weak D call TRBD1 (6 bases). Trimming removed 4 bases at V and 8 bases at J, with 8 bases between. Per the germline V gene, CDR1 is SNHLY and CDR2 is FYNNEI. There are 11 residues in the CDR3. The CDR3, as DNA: TGTGCCAGCAGTGGTGACAGGGAAGCTTTCTTT. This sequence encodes CASSGDREAFF.

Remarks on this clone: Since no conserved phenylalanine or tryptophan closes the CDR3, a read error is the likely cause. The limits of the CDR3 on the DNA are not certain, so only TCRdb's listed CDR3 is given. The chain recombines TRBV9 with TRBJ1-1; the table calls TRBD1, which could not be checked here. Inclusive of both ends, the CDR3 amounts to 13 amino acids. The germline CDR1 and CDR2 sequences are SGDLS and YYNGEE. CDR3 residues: CASSVEGGTIQSV.

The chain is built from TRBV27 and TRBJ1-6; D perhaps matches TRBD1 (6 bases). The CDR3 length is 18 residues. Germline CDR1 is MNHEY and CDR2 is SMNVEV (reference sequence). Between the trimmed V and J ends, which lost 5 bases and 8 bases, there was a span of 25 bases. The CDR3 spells CASSPKDFRGGIYSPLHF. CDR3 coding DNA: TGTGCCAGCAGTCCAAAGGATTTTAGAGGGGGGATTTATTCACCCCTCCACTTT.

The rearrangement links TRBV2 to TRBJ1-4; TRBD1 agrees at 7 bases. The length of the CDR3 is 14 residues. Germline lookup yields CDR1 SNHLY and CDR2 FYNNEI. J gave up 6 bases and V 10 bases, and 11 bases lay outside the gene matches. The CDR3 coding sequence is TGTGCCACAAAAAGGGGGACAGTTGATGAAAAACTGTTTTTT. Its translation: CATKRGTVDEKLFF.

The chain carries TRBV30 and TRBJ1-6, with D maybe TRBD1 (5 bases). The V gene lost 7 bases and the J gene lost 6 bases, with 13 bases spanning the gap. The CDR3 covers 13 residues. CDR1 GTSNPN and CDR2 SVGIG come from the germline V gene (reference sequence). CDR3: CALKVGGNSPLHF. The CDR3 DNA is TGTGCCTTAAAGGTTGGGGGTAATTCACCCCTCCACTTT.

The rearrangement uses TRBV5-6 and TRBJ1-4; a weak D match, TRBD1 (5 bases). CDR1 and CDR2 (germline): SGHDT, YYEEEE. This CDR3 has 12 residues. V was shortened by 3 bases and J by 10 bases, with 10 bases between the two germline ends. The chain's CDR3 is CASSSQEGKLFF. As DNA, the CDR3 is TGTGCCAGCAGCTCACAGGAGGGAAAACTGTTTTTT.

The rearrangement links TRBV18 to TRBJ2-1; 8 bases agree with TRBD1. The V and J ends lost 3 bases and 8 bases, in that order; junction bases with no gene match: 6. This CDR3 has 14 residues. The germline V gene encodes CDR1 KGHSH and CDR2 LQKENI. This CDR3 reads CASSPGQGGDEQFF. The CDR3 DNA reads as TGTGCCAGCTCACCCGGACAGGGTGGCGATGAGCAGTTCTTC. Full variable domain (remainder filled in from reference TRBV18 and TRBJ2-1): NAGVMQNPRHLVRRRGQEARLRCSPMKGHSHVYWYRQLPEEGLKFMVYLQKENIIDESGMPKERFSAEFPKEGPSILRIQQVVRGDSAAYFCASSPGQGGDEQFFGPGTRLTVL.

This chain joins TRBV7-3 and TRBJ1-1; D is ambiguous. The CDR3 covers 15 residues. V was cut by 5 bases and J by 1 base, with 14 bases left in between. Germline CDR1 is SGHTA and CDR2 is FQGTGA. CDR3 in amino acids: CASSLEARGNTEAFF. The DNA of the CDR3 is TGTGCCAGCAGCCTAGAGGCCCGGGGGAACACTGAAGCTTTCTTT.

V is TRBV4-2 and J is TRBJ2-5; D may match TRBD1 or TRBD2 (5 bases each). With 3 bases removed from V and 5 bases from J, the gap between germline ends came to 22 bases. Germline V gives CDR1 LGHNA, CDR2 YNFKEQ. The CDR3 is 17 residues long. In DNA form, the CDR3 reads TGTGCCAGCAGCCAGACTCTTCTAGCTCAGCCAGGGGAGACCCAGTACTTC. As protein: CASSQTLLAQPGETQYF.

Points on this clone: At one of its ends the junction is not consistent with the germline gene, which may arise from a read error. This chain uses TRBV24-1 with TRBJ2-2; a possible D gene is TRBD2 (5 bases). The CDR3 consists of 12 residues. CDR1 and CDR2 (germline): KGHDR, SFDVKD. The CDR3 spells CATSESSGEMFF. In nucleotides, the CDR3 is TGTGCCACCAGTGAAAGCTCTGGGGAGATGTTTTTT.

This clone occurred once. The CDR3 sequence: CASSLSPGRENYGYTF. CDR3 sequence (DNA): TGTGCCAGCAGTTTATCTCCCGGCAGGGAGAACTATGGCTACACCTTC. The chain carries TRBV27 and TRBJ1-2; the D gene is possibly TRBD1 (5 bases). V lost 0 bases and J lost 2, with 13 bases in between. The V gene's germline CDR1 is MNHEY and CDR2 SMNVEV (reference sequence). CDR3 length equals 16 residues.

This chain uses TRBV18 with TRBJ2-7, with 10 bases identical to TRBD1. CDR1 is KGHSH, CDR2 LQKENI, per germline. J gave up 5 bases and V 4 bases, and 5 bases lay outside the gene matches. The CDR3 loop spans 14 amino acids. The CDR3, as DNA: TGTGCCAGCTCACTGGGACAGGGGTTCAACGAGCAGTACTTC. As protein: CASSLGQGFNEQYF.

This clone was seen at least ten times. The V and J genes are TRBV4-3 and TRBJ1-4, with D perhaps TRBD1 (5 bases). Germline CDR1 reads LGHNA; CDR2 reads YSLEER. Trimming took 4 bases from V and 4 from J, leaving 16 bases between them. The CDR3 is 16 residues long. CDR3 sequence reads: CASSPSIGAGNEKLFF. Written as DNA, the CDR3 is TGCGCCAGCAGCCCGTCCATCGGGGCGGGTAATGAAAAACTGTTTTTT.

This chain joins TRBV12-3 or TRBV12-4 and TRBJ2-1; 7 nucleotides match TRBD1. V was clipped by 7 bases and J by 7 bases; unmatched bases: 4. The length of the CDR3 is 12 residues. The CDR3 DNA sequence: TGTGCCAGCACCCTGACAGGGAATGAGCAGTTCTTC. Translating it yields CASTLTGNEQFF.

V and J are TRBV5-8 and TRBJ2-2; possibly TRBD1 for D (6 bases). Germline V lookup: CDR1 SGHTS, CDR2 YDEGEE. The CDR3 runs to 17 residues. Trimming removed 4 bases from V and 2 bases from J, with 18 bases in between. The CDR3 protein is CASSAGWGTRNTGELFF. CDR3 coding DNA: TGTGCCAGCAGCGCCGGTTGGGGGACAAGAAACACCGGGGAGCTGTTTTTT. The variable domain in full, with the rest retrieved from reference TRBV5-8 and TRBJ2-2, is EAGVTQSPTHLIKTRGQQATLRCSPISGHTSVYWYQQALGLGLQFLLWYDEGEERNRGNFPPRFSGRQFPNYSSELNVNALELEDSALYLCASSAGWGTRNTGELFFGEGSRLTVL.

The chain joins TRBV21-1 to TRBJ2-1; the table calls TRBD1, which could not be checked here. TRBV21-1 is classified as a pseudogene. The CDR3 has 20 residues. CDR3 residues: CASSKEASRDKYLSYNEQFF. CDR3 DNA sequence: TGTGCCAGCAGCAAAGAAGCCTCCCGGGACAAATACCTTTCCTACAATGAGCAGTTCTTC.

The CDR3 DNA reads as TGTGCCAGTAGTACGCTAGCGGGAGTATTCACCGGGGAGCTGTTTTTT. It encodes CASSTLAGVFTGELFF. The chain combines TRBV19 with TRBJ2-2; 10 nucleotides line up with TRBD2. V was pared by 4 bases and J by 4 bases, with 6 bases of the junction left unmatched. The germline gives CDR1 LNHDA, CDR2 SQIVND (reference sequence). The CDR3 contains 16 residues.

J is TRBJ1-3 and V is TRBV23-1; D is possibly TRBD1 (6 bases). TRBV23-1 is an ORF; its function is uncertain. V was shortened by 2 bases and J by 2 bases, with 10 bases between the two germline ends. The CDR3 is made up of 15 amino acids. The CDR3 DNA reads TGCGCCAGCAGTCAACAGGGGTCGCCTGGAAACACCATATATTTT. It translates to CASSQQGSPGNTIYF.

The CDR3: CASSTDREVWYEQYF. CDR3 in DNA: TGCGCCAGCAGCACCGACAGGGAGGTTTGGTACGAGCAGTACTTC. V is TRBV5-1 and J is TRBJ2-7; D is possibly TRBD1 (7 bases). The V and J ends lost 4 bases and 4 bases respectively, with 18 bases between them. Germline V CDR1 and CDR2: SGHRS, YFSETQ. The CDR3 is 15 residues long.

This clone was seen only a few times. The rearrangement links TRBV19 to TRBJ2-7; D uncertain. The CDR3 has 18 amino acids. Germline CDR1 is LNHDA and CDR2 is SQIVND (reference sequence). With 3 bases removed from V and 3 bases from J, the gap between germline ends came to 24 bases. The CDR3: CASSIKVQMGLTIYEQYF. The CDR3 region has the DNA TGTGCCAGTAGTATCAAGGTACAAATGGGCCTTACAATCTACGAGCAGTACTTC.